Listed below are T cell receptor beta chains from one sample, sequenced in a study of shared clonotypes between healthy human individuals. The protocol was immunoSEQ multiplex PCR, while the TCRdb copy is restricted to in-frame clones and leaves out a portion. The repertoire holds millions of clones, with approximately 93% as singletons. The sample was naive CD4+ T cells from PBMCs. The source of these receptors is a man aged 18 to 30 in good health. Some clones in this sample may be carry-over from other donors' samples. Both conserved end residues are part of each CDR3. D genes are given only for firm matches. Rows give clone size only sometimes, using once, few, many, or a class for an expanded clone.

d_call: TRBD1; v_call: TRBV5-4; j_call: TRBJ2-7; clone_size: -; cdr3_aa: CASSSANRDSYEQYF; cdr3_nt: TGTGCCAGCAGCTCTGCGAACCGGGACAGCTACGAGCAGTACTTC
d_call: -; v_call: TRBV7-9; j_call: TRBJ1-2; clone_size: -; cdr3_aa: CASSPPSPRGNYGYTF; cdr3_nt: TGTGCCAGCAGCCCTCCCTCACCGAGGGGGAACTATGGCTACACCTTC
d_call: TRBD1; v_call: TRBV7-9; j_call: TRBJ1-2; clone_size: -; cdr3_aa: CASSLSLPATGGRYGYTF; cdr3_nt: TGTGCCAGCAGCTTAAGCCTGCCGGCGACAGGGGGCCGGTATGGCTACACCTTC
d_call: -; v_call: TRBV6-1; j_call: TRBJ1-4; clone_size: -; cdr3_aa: CAGGQHYNEKLFF; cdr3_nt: TGTGCCGGTGGACAGCACTACAATGAAAAACTGTTTTTT
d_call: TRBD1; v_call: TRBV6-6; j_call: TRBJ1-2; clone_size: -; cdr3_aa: CASSQSGTDKWDGYTF; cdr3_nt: TGTGCCAGCAGTCAAAGCGGGACAGATAAATGGGATGGCTACACCTTC
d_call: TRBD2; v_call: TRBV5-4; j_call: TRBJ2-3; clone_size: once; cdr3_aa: CASSPPGLAGTDTQYF; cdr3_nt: TGTGCCAGCAGTCCCCCGGGACTAGCGGGAACGGATACGCAGTATTTT
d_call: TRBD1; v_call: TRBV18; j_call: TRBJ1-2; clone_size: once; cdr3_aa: CASSPDREYGYTF; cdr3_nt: TGTGCCAGCTCACCGGACAGGGAGTATGGCTACACCTTC
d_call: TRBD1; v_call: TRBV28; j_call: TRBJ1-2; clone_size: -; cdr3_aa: CASSLRGRYHGYTF; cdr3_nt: TGTGCCAGCAGTTTGAGGGGGCGATATCATGGCTACACCTTC
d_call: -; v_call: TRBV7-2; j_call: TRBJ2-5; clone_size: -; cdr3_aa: CASSLFRQETQYF; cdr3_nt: TGTGCCAGCAGCTTATTCCGCCAAGAGACCCAGTACTTC
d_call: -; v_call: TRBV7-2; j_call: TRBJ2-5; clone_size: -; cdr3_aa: CASSREETQYF; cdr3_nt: TGTGCCAGCTCCCGGGAAGAGACCCAGTACTTC
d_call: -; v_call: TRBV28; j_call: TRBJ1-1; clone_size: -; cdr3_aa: CASSFGTEYTEAFF; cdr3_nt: TGTGCCAGCAGTTTTGGCACAGAGTACACTGAAGCTTTCTTT
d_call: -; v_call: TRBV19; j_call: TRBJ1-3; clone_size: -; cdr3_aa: CASSLLGDSTGNTIYF; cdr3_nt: TGTGCCAGTAGTTTATTGGGGGACTCTACTGGAAACACCATATATTTT
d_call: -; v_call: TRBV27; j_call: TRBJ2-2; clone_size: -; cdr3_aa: CASSSRGTGELFF; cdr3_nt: TGTGCCAGCAGTTCCAGGGGCACCGGGGAGCTGTTTTTT
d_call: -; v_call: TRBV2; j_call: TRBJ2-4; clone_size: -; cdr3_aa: CASSENGVGRWYF; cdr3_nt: TGTGCCAGCAGCGAAAACGGGGTCGGGCGGTGGTACTTC
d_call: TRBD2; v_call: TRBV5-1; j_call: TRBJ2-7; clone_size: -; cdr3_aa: CASSTVAGGPGEQYF; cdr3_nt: TGCGCCAGCAGCACAGTAGCGGGAGGGCCGGGCGAGCAGTACTTC
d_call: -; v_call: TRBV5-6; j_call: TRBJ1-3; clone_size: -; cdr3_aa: CASSLTGGNTIYF; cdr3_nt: TGTGCCAGCAGCTTGACGGGTGGAAACACCATATATTTT
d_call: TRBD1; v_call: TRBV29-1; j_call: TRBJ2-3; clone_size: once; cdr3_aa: CSVQPGQGYTDTQYF; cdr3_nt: TGCAGCGTCCAACCGGGACAGGGGTACACAGATACGCAGTATTTT
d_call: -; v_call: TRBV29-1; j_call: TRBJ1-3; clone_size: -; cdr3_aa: CSVWDSLRNTIYF; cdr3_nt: TGCAGCGTTTGGGACTCCCTTAGAAACACCATATATTTT
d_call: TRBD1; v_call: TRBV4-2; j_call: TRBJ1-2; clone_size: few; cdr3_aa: CASSRLDRGDGYTF; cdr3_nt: TGTGCCAGCAGCCGATTAGACAGGGGAGATGGCTACACCTTC
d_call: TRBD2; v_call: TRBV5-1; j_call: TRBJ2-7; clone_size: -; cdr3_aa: CASGFGERGFFYEQYF; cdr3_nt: TGCGCCAGCGGGTTCGGGGAGCGGGGGTTTTTCTACGAGCAGTACTTC
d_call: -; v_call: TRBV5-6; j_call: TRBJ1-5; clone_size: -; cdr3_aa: CASSIGSWGPQHF; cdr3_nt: TGTGCCAGCAGCATCGGGTCCTGGGGACCCCAGCATTTT
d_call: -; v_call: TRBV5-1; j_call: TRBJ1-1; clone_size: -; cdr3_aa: CASSLALTTGTEAFF; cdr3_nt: TGCGCCAGCAGCTTGGCTCTGACTACGGGCACTGAAGCTTTCTTT
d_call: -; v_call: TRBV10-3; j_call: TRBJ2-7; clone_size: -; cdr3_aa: CAISVLQGSSYEQYF; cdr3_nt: TGTGCCATCAGTGTACTACAGGGTAGTAGCTACGAGCAGTACTTC
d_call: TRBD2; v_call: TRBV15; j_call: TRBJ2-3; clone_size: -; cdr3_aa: CATSREVLAGDTQYF; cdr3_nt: TGTGCCACCAGCAGAGAGGTGCTAGCGGGAGATACGCAGTATTTT
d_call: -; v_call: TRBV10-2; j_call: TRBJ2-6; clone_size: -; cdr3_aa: CASSERPGGSGANVLTF; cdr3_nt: TGCGCCAGCAGTGAGCGGCCCGGGGGCTCTGGGGCCAACGTCCTGACTTTC
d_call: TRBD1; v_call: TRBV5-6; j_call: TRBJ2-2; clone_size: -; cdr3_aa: CASSRDRGVSGELFF; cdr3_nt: TGTGCCAGCAGCCGAGACAGGGGAGTAAGCGGGGAGCTGTTTTTT
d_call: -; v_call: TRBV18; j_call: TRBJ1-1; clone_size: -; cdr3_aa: CASSPLKSAVNTEAFF; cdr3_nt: TGTGCCAGCTCACCACTCAAGTCAGCGGTGAACACTGAAGCTTTCTTT
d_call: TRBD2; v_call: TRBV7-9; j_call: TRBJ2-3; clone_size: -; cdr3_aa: CASSTTSGRIGRTDTQYF; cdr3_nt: TGTGCCAGCAGCACGACTAGCGGGAGAATTGGGCGCACAGATACGCAGTATTTT
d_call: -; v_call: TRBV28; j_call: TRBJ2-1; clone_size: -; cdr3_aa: CASTNYRVNEQFF; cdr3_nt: TGTGCCAGCACAAACTACAGGGTCAATGAGCAGTTCTTC
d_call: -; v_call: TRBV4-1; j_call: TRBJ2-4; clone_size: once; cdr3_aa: CASGYPADIQYF; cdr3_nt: TGCGCCAGCGGTTATCCTGCGGACATTCAGTACTTC
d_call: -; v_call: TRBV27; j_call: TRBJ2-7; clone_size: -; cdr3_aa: CASSLGAVGYEQYF; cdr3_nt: TGTGCCAGCAGTTTAGGAGCCGTAGGCTACGAGCAGTACTTC
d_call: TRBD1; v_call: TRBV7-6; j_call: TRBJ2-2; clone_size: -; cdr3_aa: CASSSTHRGRSTGELFF; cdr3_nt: TGTGCCAGCAGCTCAACTCACAGGGGGCGCAGCACCGGGGAGCTGTTTTTT
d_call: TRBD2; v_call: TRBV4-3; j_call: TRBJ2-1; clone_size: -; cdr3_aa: CASSFSGVSYNEQFF; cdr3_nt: TGCGCCAGCAGCTTTAGCGGGGTCTCCTACAATGAGCAGTTCTTC
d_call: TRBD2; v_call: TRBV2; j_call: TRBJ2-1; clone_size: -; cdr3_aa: CASSPGTSGTSEQFF; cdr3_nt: TGTGCCAGCAGTCCCGGGACTAGCGGGACCTCCGAGCAGTTCTTC
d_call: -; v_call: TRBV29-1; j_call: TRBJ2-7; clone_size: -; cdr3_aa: CSVEELRKTKYEQYF; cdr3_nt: TGCAGCGTTGAAGAATTACGGAAAACAAAGTACGAGCAGTACTTC
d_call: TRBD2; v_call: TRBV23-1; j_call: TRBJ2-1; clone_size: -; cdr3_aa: CASRPTSGRRNEQFF; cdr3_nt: TGCGCCAGCAGACCTACTAGCGGGAGGCGGAATGAGCAGTTCTTC
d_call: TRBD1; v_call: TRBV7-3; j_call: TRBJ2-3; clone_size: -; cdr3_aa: CASSLDRGPTDTQYF; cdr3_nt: TGTGCCAGCAGCTTAGACAGGGGGCCCACAGATACGCAGTATTTT
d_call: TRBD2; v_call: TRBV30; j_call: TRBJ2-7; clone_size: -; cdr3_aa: CAWSVRVGTSGDYEQYF; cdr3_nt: TGTGCCTGGAGTGTACGCGTGGGGACTAGCGGGGACTACGAGCAGTACTTC
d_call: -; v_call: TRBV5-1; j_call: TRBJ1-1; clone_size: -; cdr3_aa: CASYDVPYEAFF; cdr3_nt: TGCGCCAGCTATGACGTCCCTTATGAAGCTTTCTTT
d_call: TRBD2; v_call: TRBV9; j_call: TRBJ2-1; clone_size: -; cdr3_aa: CASSAGTSGYNEQFF; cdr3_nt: TGTGCCAGCAGCGCCGGGACTAGCGGCTACAATGAGCAGTTCTTC
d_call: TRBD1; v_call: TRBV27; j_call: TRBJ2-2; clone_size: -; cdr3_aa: CASSRDRGAGELFF; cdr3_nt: TGTGCCAGCAGTCGGGACAGGGGGGCCGGGGAGCTGTTTTTT
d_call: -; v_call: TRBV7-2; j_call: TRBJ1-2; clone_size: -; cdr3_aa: CASSLGGVLYGYTF; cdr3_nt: TGTGCCAGCAGCTTAGGCGGTGTTTTGTATGGCTACACCTTC
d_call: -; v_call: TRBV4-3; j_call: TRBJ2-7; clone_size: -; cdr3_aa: CASSRGGWISSYEQYF; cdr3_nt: TGCGCCAGCAGCCGAGGGGGGTGGATCAGCTCCTACGAGCAGTACTTC
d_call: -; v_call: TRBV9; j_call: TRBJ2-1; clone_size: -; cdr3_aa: CASSPAVEDEQFF; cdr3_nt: TGTGCCAGCAGCCCCGCCGTAGAGGATGAGCAGTTCTTC
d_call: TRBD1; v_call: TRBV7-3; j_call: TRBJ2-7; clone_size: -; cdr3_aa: CASSLGQGLSYEQYF; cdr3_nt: TGTGCCAGCAGCCTCGGACAGGGTCTTTCCTACGAGCAGTACTTC
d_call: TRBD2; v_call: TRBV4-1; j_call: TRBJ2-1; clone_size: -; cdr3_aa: CASSQPLLAGGRNEQFF; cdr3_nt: TGCGCCAGCAGCCAACCACTACTAGCGGGAGGGCGAAATGAGCAGTTCTTC
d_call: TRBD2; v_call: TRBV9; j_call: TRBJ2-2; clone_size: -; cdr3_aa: CASGTSGSPGELFF; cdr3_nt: TGTGCCAGTGGGACTAGCGGGAGTCCCGGGGAGCTGTTTTTT
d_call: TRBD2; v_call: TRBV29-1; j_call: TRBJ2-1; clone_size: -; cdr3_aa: CSVVRVGTRGANEQFF; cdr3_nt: TGCAGCGTGGTAAGGGTTGGGACTAGGGGGGCCAATGAGCAGTTCTTC
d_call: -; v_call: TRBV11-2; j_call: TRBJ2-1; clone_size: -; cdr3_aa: CASSLPGLPSYNEQFF; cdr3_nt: TGTGCCAGCAGCTTGCCGGGTTTGCCATCCTACAATGAGCAGTTCTTC
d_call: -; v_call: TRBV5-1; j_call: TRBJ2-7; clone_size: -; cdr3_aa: CASSLASDRPSYEQYF; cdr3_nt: TGCGCCAGCAGCTTGGCAAGCGACAGGCCCTCCTACGAGCAGTACTTC
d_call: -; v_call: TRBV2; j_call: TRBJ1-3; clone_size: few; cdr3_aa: CASTASSSGNTIYF; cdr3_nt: TGTGCCAGCACAGCGTCATCCTCTGGAAACACCATATATTTT
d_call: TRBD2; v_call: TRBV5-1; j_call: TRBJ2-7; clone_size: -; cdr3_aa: CASSYLTSGTSYEQYF; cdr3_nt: TGCGCCAGCAGCTACCTGACTAGCGGGACGTCCTACGAGCAGTACTTC
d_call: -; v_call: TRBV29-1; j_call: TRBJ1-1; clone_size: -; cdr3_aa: CSVDRGRTEAFF; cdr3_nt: TGCAGCGTTGATCGTGGGCGGACTGAAGCTTTCTTT
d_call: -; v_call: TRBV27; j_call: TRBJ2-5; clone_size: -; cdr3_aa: CASSLVGRGGGETQYF; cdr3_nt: TGTGCCAGCAGTTTAGTGGGCAGGGGAGGGGGCGAGACCCAGTACTTC
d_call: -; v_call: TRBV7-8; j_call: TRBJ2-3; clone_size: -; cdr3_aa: CASSSLRPPPDFSTDTQYF; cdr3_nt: TGTGCCAGCAGCTCCCTGAGGCCACCGCCTGATTTTAGCACAGATACGCAGTATTTT